The 2 T cell receptor beta chains listed next were all sequenced from one sample in a study of blood T cell repertoires in COVID-19. Some clones are missing from TCRdb's copy, which holds only in-frame ones; the method was immunoSEQ multiplex PCR. The sample shows a few hundred thousand clones, approximately 82% of them seen only once. Source material: PBMCs or T cells enriched from blood (not recorded which). All receptors come from a man aged 40-55 years who had recovered from COVID-19.

V and J are TRBV7-6 and TRBJ1-5; TRBD1 aligns across 8 bases. Unmatched junction bases numbered 7, after V lost 5 bases and J lost 7 bases. CDR1 is SGHVS, CDR2 FNYEAQ, per germline. CDR3 length: 14 residues. In DNA, the CDR3 is TGTGCCAGCAGCCCCAGGGGGCAAGGGCAGCCCCAGCATTTT. Translating gives CASSPRGQGQPQHF.

V usage is TRBV6-5 and J usage is TRBJ2-1; D is unclear. The CDR3 runs 12 residues. The germline CDR1 and CDR2 sequences are MNHEY and SVGAGI. Trimming cost V 2 bases and J 7 bases, with 6 bases left between them. CDR3 amino acids: CASSYAGNEQFF. CDR3 nucleotide sequence: TGTGCCAGCAGTTACGCCGGGAATGAGCAGTTCTTC.